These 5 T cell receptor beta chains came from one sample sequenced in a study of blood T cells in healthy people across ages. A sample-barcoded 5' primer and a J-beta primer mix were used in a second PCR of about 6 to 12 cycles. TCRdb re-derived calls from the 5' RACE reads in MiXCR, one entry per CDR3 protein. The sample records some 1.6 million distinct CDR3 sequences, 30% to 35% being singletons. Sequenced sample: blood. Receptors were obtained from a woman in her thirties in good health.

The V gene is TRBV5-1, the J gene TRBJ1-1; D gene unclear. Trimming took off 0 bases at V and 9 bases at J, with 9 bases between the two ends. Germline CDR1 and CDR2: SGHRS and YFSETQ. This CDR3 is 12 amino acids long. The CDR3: CASSLEVNQAFF. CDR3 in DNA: TGCGCCAGCAGCTTGGAGGTCAACCAAGCTTTCTTT. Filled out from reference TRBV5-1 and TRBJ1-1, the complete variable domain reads KAGVTQTPRYLIKTRGQQVTLSCSPISGHRSVSWYQQTPGQGLQFLFEYFSETQRNKGNFPGRFSGRQFSNSRSEMNVSTLELGDSALYLCASSLEVNQAFFGQGTRLTVV.

The CDR3 DNA sequence: TGCGCCAGCAGCTTGGCGGGGGCAGGGAGTGAAGCTTTCTTT. Protein product: CASSLAGAGSEAFF. The chain links TRBV5-1 to TRBJ1-1; D possibly corresponds to TRBD1 (6 bases). V lost 0 bases, J lost 7 bases, and 13 bases lay in between. Per the germline V gene, CDR1 is SGHRS and CDR2 is YFSETQ. The CDR3 spans 14 residues.

CDR3 in DNA: TGTGCCAGCAGCGTTTCAAGGAGTGACGGGGAGCTGTTTTTT. Translating it yields CASSVSRSDGELFF. The chain combines TRBV9 with TRBJ2-2; D ambiguous. V shed 2 bases and J shed 7 bases, with 12 bases lying between them. Germline V lookup: CDR1 SGDLS, CDR2 YYNGEE. The CDR3 has 14 amino acids.

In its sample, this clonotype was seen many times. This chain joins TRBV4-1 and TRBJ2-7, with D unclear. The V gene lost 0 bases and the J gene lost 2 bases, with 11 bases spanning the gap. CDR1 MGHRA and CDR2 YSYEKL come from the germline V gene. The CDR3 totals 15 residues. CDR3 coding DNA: TGCGCCAGCAGCCAAGATAGGGCGGCGACCTACGAGCAGTACTTC. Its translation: CASSQDRAATYEQYF.

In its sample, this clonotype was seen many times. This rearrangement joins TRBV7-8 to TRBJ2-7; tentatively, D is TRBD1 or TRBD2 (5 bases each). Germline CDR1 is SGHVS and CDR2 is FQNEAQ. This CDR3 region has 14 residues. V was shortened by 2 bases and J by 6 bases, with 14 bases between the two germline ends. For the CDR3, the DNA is TGTGCCAGCAGCTTACCCCCGGGGACCTCCGAGCAGTACTTC. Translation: CASSLPPGTSEQYF.